The source of this T cell receptor (beta chain) is a study of OX40 agonist ivuxolimab in advanced cancers. Study conclusions and caveats: Relatively little clonal expansion, among the lowest observed, appeared in partial responders at 0.1-3.0 mg/kg. Several nonresponders also turned out to have low normalized T-cell clonal expansion. CD8+ T cells (on average) carried more expanded clones than CD4+ T cells.

Assay used: immunoSEQ multiplex PCR; TCRdb lists only in-frame clones, some missing. The table lists about 41,000 clones, around 87% of them singletons, with around 3.4% in the top ten. As regards this clone: Its antigen is not known.

Sample: CD4+ or CD8+ T cells sorted from blood, taken in a trial of the OX40 agonist ivuxolimab. This TCR came from an adult with an advanced solid tumor such as melanoma, head and neck, liver or kidney cancer.

CDR3 amino acids: CASSLGGTHNQPQHF. The CDR3 coding sequence is TGTGCCAGCAGCTTGGGAGGGACCCACAATCAGCCCCAGCATTTT. This chain joins TRBV5-8 and TRBJ1-5, with TRBD1 as a possible D gene (5 bases). The germline gives CDR1 SGHTS, CDR2 YDEGEE. The germline V and J ends were trimmed by 0 bases and 3 bases, with 10 bases remaining between them. The CDR3 loop spans 15 amino acids.